A single sample gave rise to the 6 T cell receptor beta chains below, sequenced in a study of T cells after yellow fever vaccination. TCRdb re-derived calls from the 5' RACE reads in MiXCR, one entry per CDR3 protein. The table shows about 430,000 distinct CDR3 sequences, with around 20% occurring only once. The starting material was PBMCs, obtained before the yellow fever booster vaccination. The receptor source for this set is a man younger than 35 who received the YFV17D yellow fever vaccine.

The chain has TRBV7-9 and TRBJ2-2; a possible D gene is TRBD1 (6 bases). The CDR3 consists of 14 residues. Per germline, CDR1 SEHNR and CDR2 FQNEAQ (reference sequence). The V and J ends lost 2 bases and 7 bases respectively, with 11 bases between them. DNA of the CDR3: TGTGCCAGCAGCTTACAGGGGTATGACGGGGAGCTGTTTTTT. Its translation: CASSLQGYDGELFF.

The chain combines TRBV20-1 with TRBJ2-1, with D unresolved. V dropped 0 bases and J dropped 9 bases, with 9 bases sitting between them. The CDR3 totals 12 residues. Germline values: CDR1 DFQATT, CDR2 SNEGSKA (reference sequence). Here the CDR3 reads CSARDLASEQFF. The CDR3 DNA is TGCAGTGCTAGAGATCTGGCTTCTGAGCAGTTCTTC.

The chain links TRBV20-1 to TRBJ2-7; TRBD2 aligns across 10 bases. Germline CDR1 reads DFQATT; CDR2 reads SNEGSKA (reference sequence). CDR3 length: 12 residues. Trimming took 5 bases from V and 6 from J; bases not matched to a gene: 4. CDR3 DNA sequence: TGCAGTGCTCAGACTAGCGGGTCCGAGCAGTACGTC. Amino acid sequence: CSAQTSGSEQYV.

This clonotype has more than one count but fewer than ten. This chain connects TRBV5-1 to TRBJ2-1, with 10 positions matching TRBD2. J was trimmed by 9 bases and V by 1 base; bases with no gene match: 4. Germline V gives CDR1 SGHRS, CDR2 YFSETQ. This CDR3 spans 14 amino acids. The CDR3 is CASSLTAGGSEQFF. CDR3 DNA: TGCGCCAGCAGCTTGACAGCGGGGGGGAGTGAGCAGTTCTTC.

This chain connects TRBV6-2 or TRBV6-3 to TRBJ1-5; D is possibly TRBD1 (5 bases). Germline lookup yields CDR1 MNHEY and CDR2 SVGEGT. V was shortened by 4 bases and J by 1 base, with 8 bases between the two germline ends. CDR3 size: 14 residues. CDR3 bases: TGTGCCAGCAGTTTCAGGGAGAGCAATCAGCCCCAGCATTTT. Residues: CASSFRESNQPQHF.

This rearrangement joins TRBV20-1 to TRBJ1-5; no clear D. V shed 3 bases and J shed 2 bases, with 11 bases lying between them. The CDR3 totals 14 residues. Looked up from germline, CDR1 is DFQATT and CDR2 is SNEGSKA (reference sequence). CDR3 residues: CSASRGSGNQPQHF. CDR3 in DNA: TGCAGTGCTAGCCGGGGATCGGGCAATCAGCCCCAGCATTTT.